The rows below give T cell receptor beta chains drawn from one sample of a study of graft-versus-host responses after intestinal transplantation. For these TCRs, the target antigens are not known. Some clones are missing from TCRdb's copy, which holds only in-frame ones; the method was immunoSEQ multiplex PCR. Counted here are more than 70,000 clones, almost 90% occurring once; the ten biggest clones make up around 0.1%. Sequenced here: unstimulated CD4+ T cells sorted from spleen or lymph node cells, sampled before intestinal transplant. The origin of the receptors is a human donor who received an intestinal transplant. Both conserved end residues are part of each CDR3. D genes are given only for firm matches. For some rows the clone size is stated as once, few or many, or as a class when expanded; others skip it.

NA,13,TRBJ1-2,NA,TRBV6-5,CASSRGQPPIYTF,TGTGCCAGCAGTCGCGGACAGCCACCGATTTACACCTTC
NA,15,TRBJ1-6,TRBD1,TRBV2,CASSERDRDNSPLHF,TGTGCCAGCAGTGAAAGGGACAGGGACAATTCACCCCTCCACTTT
once,14,TRBJ1-1,TRBD1,TRBV27,CASSLTGDYFGAFF,TGTGCCAGCAGTTTAACAGGGGATTATTTCGGAGCTTTCTTT
NA,16,TRBJ1-6,NA,TRBV7-3,CASSLLGQHNNSPLHF,TGTGCCAGCAGCTTACTCGGACAGCATAATAATTCACCCCTCCACTTT
NA,17,TRBJ2-5,TRBD2,TRBV4-2,CASSQGGSGGSGETQYF,TGTGCCAGCAGCCAAGGAGGTAGCGGGGGGTCTGGTGAGACCCAGTACTTC
NA,15,TRBJ2-1,TRBD2,TRBV6-1,CASSERDRSYNEQFF,TGTGCCAGCTCCGAGCGGGACCGCTCCTACAATGAGCAGTTCTTC
NA,14,TRBJ2-3,NA,TRBV11-2,CASSLTGFTDTQYF,TGTGCCAGCAGCTTAACCGGGTTCACAGATACGCAGTATTTT
NA,13,TRBJ1-3,NA,TRBV15,CATTRVGGNTIYF,TGTGCCACCACGAGGGTCGGTGGAAACACCATATATTTT
NA,16,TRBJ2-4,NA,TRBV12-2,CASRPMGRGAKNIQYF,TGTGCAAGTCGCCCGATGGGGAGGGGAGCCAAAAACATTCAGTACTTC
NA,17,TRBJ2-2,NA,TRBV5-1,CASSASWGRTNTGELFF,TGCGCCAGCAGCGCCAGCTGGGGCAGGACGAACACCGGGGAGCTGTTTTTT
once,16,TRBJ2-5,TRBD2,TRBV6-5,CASSSRGAGGPGTQYF,TGTGCCAGCAGTTCCCGGGGAGCGGGGGGGCCGGGGACCCAGTACTTC
once,14,TRBJ1-5,NA,TRBV19,CASSPPTASIPQHF,TGTGCCAGTAGTCCCCCGACAGCCTCTATTCCCCAGCATTTT
NA,16,TRBJ1-2,TRBD1,TRBV19,CASSIAPTGADYGYTF,TGTGCCAGTAGTATAGCCCCGACAGGGGCGGACTATGGCTACACCTTC
NA,17,TRBJ2-3,TRBD2,TRBV4-2,CASSQSSGGALTDTQYF,TGTGCCAGCAGCCAGTCTAGCGGGGGGGCCCTCACAGATACGCAGTATTTT
NA,14,TRBJ2-2,TRBD1,TRBV5-1,CASSAGQGVGELFF,TGCGCCAGCAGCGCGGGACAGGGGGTCGGGGAGCTGTTTTTT
NA,14,TRBJ1-6,NA,TRBV9,CASSVLGGDSPLHF,TGTGCCAGCAGCGTATTGGGGGGTGACTCACCCCTCCACTTT
few,14,TRBJ1-2,NA,TRBV5-6,CASSFFSGEYGYTF,TGTGCCAGCAGCTTTTTCTCAGGGGAGTATGGCTACACCTTC
NA,14,TRBJ1-2,NA,TRBV5-1,CASSLGSDSYGYTF,TGCGCCAGCAGCTTGGGTAGTGACAGCTATGGCTACACCTTC
NA,15,TRBJ1-1,TRBD1,TRBV7-3,CASSPQGAQNTEAFF,TGTGCCAGCAGCCCACAGGGGGCGCAGAACACTGAAGCTTTCTTT
once,14,TRBJ2-2,NA,TRBV19,CASLIRANTGELFF,TGTGCCAGCTTAATCCGTGCGAACACCGGGGAGCTGTTTTTT
NA,14,TRBJ2-1,TRBD2,TRBV6-5,CASSTGTSGAEQFF,TGTGCCAGCAGTACTGGGACTAGCGGGGCCGAGCAGTTCTTC
NA,18,TRBJ1-6,NA,TRBV27,CASSLRGEGRSYNSPLHF,TGTGCCAGCAGTTTACGAGGGGAGGGGCGCTCCTATAATTCACCCCTCCACTTT
NA,14,TRBJ1-1,NA,TRBV10-3,CAITPQGGHTEAFF,TGTGCCATCACCCCACAGGGAGGGCACACTGAAGCTTTCTTT
NA,15,TRBJ1-4,NA,TRBV7-2,CASSSDSGSNEKLFF,TGTGCCAGCAGCTCCGACTCGGGGTCTAATGAAAAACTGTTTTTT
once,15,TRBJ2-3,TRBD2,TRBV9,CASSVEAGGTDTQYF,TGTGCCAGCAGCGTAGAAGCGGGGGGCACAGATACGCAGTATTTT
NA,19,TRBJ1-5,TRBD1,TRBV2,CASSEVGQGPFYSNQPQHF,TGTGCCAGCAGTGAAGTGGGACAGGGGCCCTTCTATAGCAATCAGCCCCAGCATTTT
NA,16,TRBJ1-2,TRBD1,TRBV4-1,CASSPLRDRGYYGYTF,TGCGCCAGCAGCCCTCTCCGGGACAGGGGGTATTATGGCTACACCTTC
NA,14,TRBJ1-4,NA,TRBV5-6,CASSLMAHPEKLFF,TGTGCCAGCAGCTTGATGGCCCACCCGGAAAAACTGTTTTTT
NA,15,TRBJ2-3,NA,TRBV7-6,CASSPGVGNTDTQYF,TGTGCCAGCAGCCCCGGGGTAGGGAACACAGATACGCAGTATTTT
NA,16,TRBJ2-5,TRBD1,TRBV11-1,CASSLFGTGGRETQYF,TGTGCCAGCAGCTTATTTGGGACAGGGGGCCGGGAGACCCAGTACTTC
once,15,TRBJ2-1,NA,TRBV9,CASSVGDKGYNEQFF,TGTGCCAGCAGCGTAGGGGACAAGGGGTACAATGAGCAGTTCTTC
few,13,TRBJ2-7,TRBD1,TRBV5-1,CASSLGTGGEQYF,TGCGCCAGCAGCCTAGGGACAGGGGGCGAGCAGTACTTC
NA,14,TRBJ2-3,NA,TRBV18,CASSPLGAADTQYF,TGTGCCAGCTCACCACTGGGGGCGGCAGATACGCAGTATTTT
NA,12,TRBJ1-1,NA,TRBV6-1,CASRLRDTEAFF,TGTGCCAGCAGGCTGAGGGACACTGAAGCTTTCTTT
NA,16,TRBJ2-3,TRBD2,TRBV7-9,CASSLNLAASTDTQYF,TGTGCCAGCAGCTTGAACCTAGCGGCCTCCACAGATACGCAGTATTTT
NA,14,TRBJ2-1,TRBD2,TRBV18,CASSPGLADNEQFF,TGTGCCAGCTCCCCGGGACTAGCGGACAATGAGCAGTTCTTC
NA,16,TRBJ2-2,TRBD2,TRBV5-1,CASSVERGAYTGELFF,TGCGCCAGCAGCGTGGAGCGGGGGGCCTACACCGGGGAGCTGTTTTTT
NA,14,TRBJ2-3,NA,TRBV5-1,CASRGPPRTDTQYF,TGCGCCAGCAGGGGGCCCCCTCGGACAGATACGCAGTATTTT
NA,15,TRBJ1-2,NA,TRBV21-1,CASSPTGTGSYGYTF,TGTGCCAGCAGCCCCACCGGGACAGGCTCCTATGGCTACACCTTC
NA,13,TRBJ2-7,NA,TRBV6-5,CASSLRTDYEQYF,TGTGCCAGCAGTCTACGGACAGATTACGAGCAGTACTTC